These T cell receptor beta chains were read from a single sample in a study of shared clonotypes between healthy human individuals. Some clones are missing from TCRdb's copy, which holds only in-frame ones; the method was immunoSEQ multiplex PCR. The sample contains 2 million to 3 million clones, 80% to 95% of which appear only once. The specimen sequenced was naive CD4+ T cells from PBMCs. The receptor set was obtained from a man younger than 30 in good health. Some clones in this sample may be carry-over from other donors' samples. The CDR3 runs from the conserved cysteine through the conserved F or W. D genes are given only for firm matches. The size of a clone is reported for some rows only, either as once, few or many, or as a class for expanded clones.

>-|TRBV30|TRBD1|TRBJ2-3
CAWSGRQGGTDTQYF
TGTGCCTGGAGTGGGAGACAGGGGGGTACAGATACGCAGTATTTT
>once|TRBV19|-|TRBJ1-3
CASSVTGSAGNTIYF
TGTGCCAGTAGTGTTACAGGGTCGGCCGGAAACACCATATATTTT
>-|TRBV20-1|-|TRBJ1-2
CSLTGRYGYTF
TGCAGCCTCACCGGCCGCTATGGCTACACCTTC
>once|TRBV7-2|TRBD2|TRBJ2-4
CASSLVPSGRGKNIQYF
TGTGCCAGCAGCTTAGTTCCTAGCGGGAGGGGGAAAAACATTCAGTACTTC
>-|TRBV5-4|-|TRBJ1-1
CASSTNLQGTGKVAEAFF
TGTGCCAGCTCAACAAATTTACAGGGAACGGGGAAAGTTGCTGAAGCTTTCTTT
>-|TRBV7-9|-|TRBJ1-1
CASSPWELGSEAFF
TGTGCCAGCAGCCCCTGGGAGCTTGGGTCGGAGGCTTTCTTT
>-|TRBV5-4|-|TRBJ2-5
CASSPATDQETQYF
TGTGCCAGCAGCCCGGCGACAGACCAAGAGACCCAGTACTTC
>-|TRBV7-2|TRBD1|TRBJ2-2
CASSLGTGNTGELFF
TGTGCCAGCAGCTTAGGGACAGGGAACACCGGGGAGCTGTTTTTT
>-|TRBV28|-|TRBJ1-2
CASGVNGGPGYGYTF
TGTGCCAGCGGGGTTAATGGGGGGCCGGGGTATGGCTACACCTTC
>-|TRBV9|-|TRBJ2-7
CASSSQGSLGEQYF
TGTGCCAGCAGCTCTCAGGGGAGTCTCGGCGAGCAGTACTTC
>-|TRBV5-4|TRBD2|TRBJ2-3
CASSPRGLATDTQYF
TGTGCCAGCAGCCCCAGGGGACTAGCGACAGATACGCAGTATTTT
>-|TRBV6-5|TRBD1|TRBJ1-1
CASSHRGRIAEAFF
TGTGCCAGCAGCCACAGGGGGCGCATCGCTGAAGCTTTCTTT
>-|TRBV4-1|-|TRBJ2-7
CASSQDFYYEQYF
TGCGCCAGCAGCCAAGATTTTTATTACGAGCAGTACTTC
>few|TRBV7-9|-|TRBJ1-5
CASSFEGGDQPQHF
TGTGCCAGCAGCTTCGAGGGAGGTGATCAGCCCCAGCATTTT
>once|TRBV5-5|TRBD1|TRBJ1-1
CASSPGQARIAEAFF
TGTGCCAGCAGCCCGGGACAGGCTAGGATAGCTGAAGCTTTCTTT
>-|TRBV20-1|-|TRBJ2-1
CSESSYDEQFF
TGCAGTGAGTCAAGTTATGATGAGCAGTTCTTC
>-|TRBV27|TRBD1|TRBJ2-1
CASSPRRDSNEQFF
TGTGCCAGCAGTCCGCGAAGGGACAGCAATGAGCAGTTCTTC
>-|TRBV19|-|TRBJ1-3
CASSRPSSGNTIYF
TGTGCCAGTAGTAGGCCCAGCTCTGGAAACACCATATATTTT
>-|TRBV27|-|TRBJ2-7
CASSTYEQYF
TGTGCCAGCAGCACCTACGAGCAGTACTTC
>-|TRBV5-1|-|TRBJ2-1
CASSLGVYNEQFF
TGCGCCAGCAGCTTGGGTGTCTACAATGAGCAGTTCTTC
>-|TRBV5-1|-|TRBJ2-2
CASSLEGLKDGELFF
TGCGCCAGCAGCTTGGAGGGGCTCAAGGACGGGGAGCTGTTTTTT
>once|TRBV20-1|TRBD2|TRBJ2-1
CSGGRANEQFF
TGCAGTGGGGGGAGGGCCAATGAGCAGTTCTTC
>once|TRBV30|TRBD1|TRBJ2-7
CAWGPGRTGGYEQYF
TGTGCCTGGGGACCCGGGAGGACAGGGGGATACGAGCAGTACTTC
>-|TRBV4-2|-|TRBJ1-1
CASSQRRENTEAFF
TGTGCCAGCAGCCAGAGACGGGAGAACACTGAAGCTTTCTTT
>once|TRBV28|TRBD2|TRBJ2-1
CATYVAGGGQEQFF
TGTGCCACCTACGTAGCGGGAGGGGGGCAAGAGCAGTTCTTC